The clone carrying this T cell receptor beta chain was seen more than once but under ten times. Its target is unknown. Sequencing used immunoSEQ multiplex PCR; TCRdb keeps in-frame clones, though not all of them. This table has some 97,000 clones, over 75% appearing once. These data are taken from a study of graft-versus-host responses after intestinal transplantation. V was pared by 0 bases and J by 2 bases, with 14 bases between. The length of the CDR3 is 16 residues. CDR1 is SGHVS, CDR2 FQNEAQ, per germline. The sample in question was unstimulated CD4+ T cells sorted from spleen or lymph node cells, obtained before transplant. The chain joins TRBV7-8 to TRBJ2-7, with D tentatively TRBD1 (5 bases). This TCR derives from a human donor who was the organ donor for an intestinal transplant. The CDR3: CASSLASGNGPYEQYF. The CDR3, as DNA: TGTGCCAGCAGCTTAGCGTCAGGGAACGGACCCTACGAGCAGTACTTC.